This entry describes one T cell receptor beta chain. Germline V gives CDR1 LGHNT, CDR2 FRNRAP. The CDR3 is made up of 15 amino acids. J lost 4 bases, V lost 5 bases, and 2 bases had no gene match. The data were taken from a study of blood T cell repertoires in COVID-19. Method: immunoSEQ multiplex PCR; TCRdb's copy keeps in-frame clones and lacks some. Among 110,000 or so clones listed, more than 75% were seen once. The receptor comes from a man aged 40-50 years with acute or convalescent COVID-19. The specimen sequenced was peripheral blood. The gene calls are TRBV12-5 and TRBJ2-7; 16 bases match TRBD2. This CDR3 is CASGGTSGGAYEQYF. The CDR3 DNA follows: TGTGCTAGTGGTGGGACTAGCGGGGGGGCTTACGAGCAGTACTTC.